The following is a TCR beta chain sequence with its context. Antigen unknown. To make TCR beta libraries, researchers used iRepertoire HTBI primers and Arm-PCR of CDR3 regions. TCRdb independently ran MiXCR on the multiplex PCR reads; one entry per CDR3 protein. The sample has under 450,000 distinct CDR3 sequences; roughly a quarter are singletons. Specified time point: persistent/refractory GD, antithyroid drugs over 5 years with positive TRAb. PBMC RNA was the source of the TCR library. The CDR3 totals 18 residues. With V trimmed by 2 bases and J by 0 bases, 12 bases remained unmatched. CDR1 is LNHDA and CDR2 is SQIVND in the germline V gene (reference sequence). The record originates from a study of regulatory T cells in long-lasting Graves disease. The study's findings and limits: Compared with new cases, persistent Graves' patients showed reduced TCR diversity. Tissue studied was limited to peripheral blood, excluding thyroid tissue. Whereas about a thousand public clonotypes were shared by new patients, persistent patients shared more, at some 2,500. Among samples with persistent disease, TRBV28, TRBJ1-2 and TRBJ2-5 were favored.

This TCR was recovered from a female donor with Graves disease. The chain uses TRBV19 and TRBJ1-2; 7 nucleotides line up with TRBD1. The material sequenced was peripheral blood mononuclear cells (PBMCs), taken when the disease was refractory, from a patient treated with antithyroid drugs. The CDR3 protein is CASSISRRDRPSNYGYTF. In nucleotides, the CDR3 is TGTGCCAGTAGTATATCCCGGCGGGACAGACCTTCTAACTATGGCTACACCTTC.